Listed below are T cell receptor beta chains from one sample, sequenced in a study of metastatic and nonmetastatic thyroid tumors. TCRdb re-processed the PCR reads through MiXCR. The sample includes 5,500 to 6,500 clones, 37% of them seen just once. The sample was tumor tissue. These receptors were collected from a male donor with papillary thyroid cancer or a benign thyroid nodule (not recorded which). Some clones in this sample may be carry-over from other donors' samples. CDR3s include the opening cysteine and the closing phenylalanine or tryptophan. D genes are given only for firm matches. A clone size is listed for some rows: how often the clone was seen (once, few, many), or a class if it is expanded.

abundance: few; v_gene: TRBV28; d_gene: NA; j_gene: TRBJ1-1; CDR3nt: TGTGCCATCAGGTCGGGGATAAACACTGAAGCTTTCTTT; CDR3aa: CAIRSGINTEAFF
abundance: NA; v_gene: TRBV2; d_gene: TRBD1; j_gene: TRBJ1-1; CDR3nt: TGTGCCAGCAGTGGGAGGACAGGGGGCTTTCGGGACACTGAAGCTTTCTTT; CDR3aa: CASSGRTGGFRDTEAFF
abundance: NA; v_gene: TRBV6-1; d_gene: NA; j_gene: TRBJ1-1; CDR3nt: TGTGCCAGCAGTGAGGCGACAGGAGGAAGAACTGAAGCTTTCTTT; CDR3aa: CASSEATGGRTEAFF
abundance: few; v_gene: TRBV12-3/TRBV12-4; d_gene: NA; j_gene: TRBJ2-3; CDR3nt: TGTGCCAGCCCACCCTCCAACGAGGCAGACACAGATACGCAGTATTTT; CDR3aa: CASPPSNEADTDTQYF
abundance: NA; v_gene: TRBV20-1; d_gene: TRBD2; j_gene: TRBJ2-3; CDR3nt: TGCAGTGCTAGAGGGACTAGCGGGGGGGACACAGATACGCAGTATTTT; CDR3aa: CSARGTSGGDTDTQYF
abundance: few; v_gene: TRBV6-6; d_gene: NA; j_gene: TRBJ2-7; CDR3nt: TGTGCCAGCAGTTACTCCCACTACGAGCAGTACTTC; CDR3aa: CASSYSHYEQYF
abundance: NA; v_gene: TRBV25-1; d_gene: TRBD1; j_gene: TRBJ1-6; CDR3nt: TGTGCCAGCAGTCTCCGACAGGGGAAAGACCCCGGACGCTCCTATAATTCACCCCTCCACTTT; CDR3aa: CASSLRQGKDPGRSYNSPLHF
abundance: few; v_gene: TRBV12-5; d_gene: NA; j_gene: TRBJ2-1; CDR3nt: TGTGCTAGTGGGGGCGTGGATGAGCAGTTCTTC; CDR3aa: CASGGVDEQFF
abundance: NA; v_gene: TRBV6-9; d_gene: TRBD2; j_gene: TRBJ2-5; CDR3nt: TGTGCCAGCAGTTCTACTAGCGGCAGGTCCCAGTACTTC; CDR3aa: CASSSTSGRSQYF
abundance: NA; v_gene: TRBV7-6; d_gene: NA; j_gene: TRBJ1-6; CDR3nt: TGTGCCAGCAAGGGGAACCATAATTCACCCCTCCACTTT; CDR3aa: CASKGNHNSPLHF
abundance: few; v_gene: TRBV15; d_gene: NA; j_gene: TRBJ1-6; CDR3nt: TGTGCCACCAGCAGAGATCGGGCAGGGATCTCGAATTCACCCCTCCACTTT; CDR3aa: CATSRDRAGISNSPLHF
abundance: NA; v_gene: TRBV11-2; d_gene: NA; j_gene: TRBJ2-7; CDR3nt: TGTGCCAGCAGCTACGAGGTTAAGGACGAGCAGTACTTC; CDR3aa: CASSYEVKDEQYF
abundance: once; v_gene: TRBV20-1; d_gene: NA; j_gene: TRBJ1-2; CDR3nt: TGCAGTGCCCCGACATGGGTCGGCTATGGCTACACCTTC; CDR3aa: CSAPTWVGYGYTF
abundance: few; v_gene: TRBV27; d_gene: TRBD2; j_gene: TRBJ2-7; CDR3nt: TGTGCCAGCAGCATCCTAGCGGGAGGGATCAGCTACGAGCAGTACTTC; CDR3aa: CASSILAGGISYEQYF
abundance: medium-sized; v_gene: TRBV3-1; d_gene: NA; j_gene: TRBJ2-7; CDR3nt: TGTGCCAGCAGCCTCCAGACAGGCTACGAGCAGTACTTC; CDR3aa: CASSLQTGYEQYF
abundance: few; v_gene: TRBV6-2/TRBV6-3; d_gene: NA; j_gene: TRBJ1-5; CDR3nt: TGTGCCAGCAGTTACTCACAGGGCAGCAATCAGCCCCAGCATTTT; CDR3aa: CASSYSQGSNQPQHF
abundance: NA; v_gene: TRBV6-1; d_gene: NA; j_gene: TRBJ1-2; CDR3nt: TGTGCCAGCTTTTCACAGAATGGCTACACCTTC; CDR3aa: CASFSQNGYTF
abundance: large; v_gene: TRBV10-1; d_gene: NA; j_gene: TRBJ1-1; CDR3nt: TGCGCCAGCAGTCCCACCCCCGGTTTTGGTACTGAAGCTTTCTTT; CDR3aa: CASSPTPGFGTEAFF
abundance: medium-sized; v_gene: TRBV2; d_gene: NA; j_gene: TRBJ2-7; CDR3nt: TGTGCCAGCGGCCGGGACAACCACGAGCAGTACTTC; CDR3aa: CASGRDNHEQYF
abundance: few; v_gene: TRBV15; d_gene: NA; j_gene: TRBJ2-5; CDR3nt: TGTGCCACCAGCAGAGATTGGGCCCCGGAGACCCAGTACTTC; CDR3aa: CATSRDWAPETQYF
abundance: large; v_gene: TRBV5-1; d_gene: NA; j_gene: TRBJ2-7; CDR3nt: TGCGCCAGCAGCTTGGGTGTTACTAAGGCGTTACGGGGTCTCGAGCAGTACTTC; CDR3aa: CASSLGVTKALRGLEQYF
abundance: NA; v_gene: TRBV6-1; d_gene: NA; j_gene: TRBJ2-7; CDR3nt: TGTGCCAGCGAATCCGCGGGCGCCTACGAGCAGTACTTC; CDR3aa: CASESAGAYEQYF
abundance: NA; v_gene: TRBV6-1; d_gene: NA; j_gene: TRBJ1-5; CDR3nt: TGTGCCAGCAGTGTAGAAAGGAGCAATCAGCCCCAGCATTTT; CDR3aa: CASSVERSNQPQHF
abundance: medium-sized; v_gene: TRBV10-3; d_gene: TRBD2; j_gene: TRBJ2-3; CDR3nt: TGTGCCATCAGTGACGGCCGGGGGGCAGATACGCAGTATTTT; CDR3aa: CAISDGRGADTQYF
abundance: few; v_gene: TRBV12-3/TRBV12-4; d_gene: TRBD1; j_gene: TRBJ2-7; CDR3nt: TGTGCCAGCAGCGAAGCGGGACAGGGATACTACGAGCAGTACTTC; CDR3aa: CASSEAGQGYYEQYF
abundance: NA; v_gene: TRBV5-1; d_gene: NA; j_gene: TRBJ1-2; CDR3nt: TGCGCCAGCTGGACAAACTATGGCTACACCTTC; CDR3aa: CASWTNYGYTF
abundance: once; v_gene: TRBV11-2; d_gene: NA; j_gene: TRBJ1-6; CDR3nt: TGTGCCAGCAGCTTACTTGCCGTCCGACCGGGAGGTTCACCCCTCCACTTT; CDR3aa: CASSLLAVRPGGSPLHF
abundance: NA; v_gene: TRBV6-1; d_gene: NA; j_gene: TRBJ2-7; CDR3nt: TGTGCCAGCAGTGGGTGGACTTCGAACTACGAGCAGTACTTC; CDR3aa: CASSGWTSNYEQYF
abundance: few; v_gene: TRBV6-1; d_gene: TRBD2; j_gene: TRBJ2-2; CDR3nt: TGTGCCAGCAGTGCCCATGCGGGGGGCGAGAGCGGGGAGCTGTTTTTT; CDR3aa: CASSAHAGGESGELFF
abundance: few; v_gene: TRBV20-1; d_gene: TRBD2; j_gene: TRBJ2-7; CDR3nt: TGCAGTGCTAGCGGGTGGCTAGCGGGCGGGTACGAGCAGTACTTC; CDR3aa: CSASGWLAGGYEQYF
abundance: NA; v_gene: TRBV6-5; d_gene: TRBD1; j_gene: TRBJ1-1; CDR3nt: TGTGCCAGCAATTTACAGGGGGCCACTGAAGCTTTCTTT; CDR3aa: CASNLQGATEAFF
abundance: NA; v_gene: TRBV5-1; d_gene: NA; j_gene: TRBJ2-6; CDR3nt: TGCGCCAGCAACCCCCAGCCTGGGGCCAACGTCCTGACTTTC; CDR3aa: CASNPQPGANVLTF
abundance: NA; v_gene: TRBV6-1; d_gene: NA; j_gene: TRBJ1-2; CDR3nt: TGTGCCAGCAACTTGCAGGGAAACTATGGCTACACCTTC; CDR3aa: CASNLQGNYGYTF
abundance: NA; v_gene: TRBV6-2/TRBV6-3; d_gene: NA; j_gene: TRBJ1-1; CDR3nt: TGTGCCAGCAGTTACTCCGTAGGGCTGCCTTTCTTT; CDR3aa: CASSYSVGLPFF
abundance: NA; v_gene: TRBV11-2; d_gene: TRBD1; j_gene: TRBJ2-7; CDR3nt: TGTGCCAGCAGCTTTATGGGGACAGGGTCCAGTAGCGAGCAGTACTTC; CDR3aa: CASSFMGTGSSSEQYF
abundance: large; v_gene: TRBV6-1; d_gene: NA; j_gene: TRBJ1-1; CDR3nt: TGTGCCAGCATCCCGGTCTTGAACACTGAAGCTTTCTTT; CDR3aa: CASIPVLNTEAFF
abundance: few; v_gene: TRBV28; d_gene: NA; j_gene: TRBJ2-2; CDR3nt: TGTGCCAGCAGTTCCAGACCTAACACCGGGGAGCTGTTTTTT; CDR3aa: CASSSRPNTGELFF
abundance: once; v_gene: TRBV30; d_gene: NA; j_gene: TRBJ2-7; CDR3nt: TGTGCCTGGAGTGTACGGGCGGCAAAGAGCTCCTACGAGCAGTACTTC; CDR3aa: CAWSVRAAKSSYEQYF
abundance: few; v_gene: TRBV5-1; d_gene: TRBD2; j_gene: TRBJ2-3; CDR3nt: TGCGCCAGCAGCTTGGGGGGACTAGCGTGGGGAAGCACAGATACGCAGTATTTT; CDR3aa: CASSLGGLAWGSTDTQYF
abundance: NA; v_gene: TRBV28; d_gene: TRBD2; j_gene: TRBJ2-7; CDR3nt: TGTGCCAGCAGTTTAAGTGGCGGGAGGTCCTACGAGCAGTACTTC; CDR3aa: CASSLSGGRSYEQYF
abundance: once; v_gene: TRBV4-1; d_gene: NA; j_gene: TRBJ1-6; CDR3nt: TGCGCCAGCAGCCAAGAGGGGGGGCTGGGTTCACCCCTCCACTTT; CDR3aa: CASSQEGGLGSPLHF
abundance: NA; v_gene: TRBV20-1; d_gene: TRBD2; j_gene: TRBJ2-7; CDR3nt: TGCAGTGCTAGAGAGGGGGCCAGCGGGAGGGCCGGGGAGCAGTACTTC; CDR3aa: CSAREGASGRAGEQYF
abundance: NA; v_gene: TRBV24-1; d_gene: TRBD2; j_gene: TRBJ2-5; CDR3nt: TGTGCCACCAGTGAGTCCGGGACTAGCGGGACCCAGTACTTC; CDR3aa: CATSESGTSGTQYF
abundance: few; v_gene: TRBV6-1; d_gene: NA; j_gene: TRBJ1-6; CDR3nt: TGTGCCAGCAGCGACCCAGGGAATTCACCCCTCCACTTT; CDR3aa: CASSDPGNSPLHF
abundance: NA; v_gene: TRBV28; d_gene: TRBD2; j_gene: TRBJ2-1; CDR3nt: TGTGCCAGCAGTTTCCGTTTAGGGAGGGGTGAGCAGTTCTTC; CDR3aa: CASSFRLGRGEQFF